Listed below are T cell receptor beta chains from one sample, sequenced in a study of identical twins. MiXCR was run by TCRdb on the 5' RACE reads, yielding one entry per CDR3 protein. Of 200,000 to 250,000 distinct CDR3 sequences listed, 7.5% are singletons. The sample also formed part of further work on yellow fever vaccine responses in identical twins.

Input material: memory (CD45RO+) T cells sorted from blood. The receptors stem from a woman under 30 in good health. Both conserved end residues are part of each CDR3. Each record gives: CDR3 DNA, CDR3 protein, CDR3 length, J gene, clone size, D gene, V gene. A D gene is named only where the DNA matches it firmly. Where a row states a size, it is once, few, many or the class of an expanded clone; other rows omit it.

cdr3_nt: TGCAGCGTTGAAGGAGGAACGGGAGTTGGGACAGATACGCAGTATTTT; cdr3_aa: CSVEGGTGVGTDTQYF; cdr3_length: 16; j_call: TRBJ2-3; clone_size: many; d_call: NA; v_call: TRBV29-1
cdr3_nt: TGTGCCAGCAGCCCCAAGCTAGCGGGAGGGGGAGCCGAGCAGTACTTC; cdr3_aa: CASSPKLAGGGAEQYF; cdr3_length: 16; j_call: TRBJ2-7; clone_size: few; d_call: TRBD2; v_call: TRBV4-2
cdr3_nt: TGCAGCGTTGCGGACAGTAACACCGGGGAGCTGTTTTTT; cdr3_aa: CSVADSNTGELFF; cdr3_length: 13; j_call: TRBJ2-2; clone_size: many; d_call: NA; v_call: TRBV29-1
cdr3_nt: TGTGCCAGCAGTCCGACAGGGGGAGATGGCTACACCTTC; cdr3_aa: CASSPTGGDGYTF; cdr3_length: 13; j_call: TRBJ1-2; clone_size: few; d_call: TRBD1; v_call: TRBV27
cdr3_nt: TGCAGCGTTGATGGGGACGAGGGTAGCACAGATACGCAGTATTTT; cdr3_aa: CSVDGDEGSTDTQYF; cdr3_length: 15; j_call: TRBJ2-3; clone_size: many; d_call: NA; v_call: TRBV29-1
cdr3_nt: TGTGCCAGCATACGGAACTACCCCGGGGAGCTGTTTTTT; cdr3_aa: CASIRNYPGELFF; cdr3_length: 13; j_call: TRBJ2-2; clone_size: NA; d_call: NA; v_call: TRBV6-2/TRBV6-3
cdr3_nt: TGTGCCAGCAGCTTCCCAGATGGCACTGAAGCTTTCTTT; cdr3_aa: CASSFPDGTEAFF; cdr3_length: 13; j_call: TRBJ1-1; clone_size: many; d_call: NA; v_call: TRBV7-9
cdr3_nt: TGTGCCAGCAGCTTAGACTGGGGCTACACCTTC; cdr3_aa: CASSLDWGYTF; cdr3_length: 11; j_call: TRBJ1-2; clone_size: few; d_call: NA; v_call: TRBV5-5
cdr3_nt: TGCGCCAGCAGCTTAGAGAGCGGGATCCGCACAGATACGCAGTATTTT; cdr3_aa: CASSLESGIRTDTQYF; cdr3_length: 16; j_call: TRBJ2-3; clone_size: NA; d_call: TRBD2; v_call: TRBV5-1
cdr3_nt: TGCAGCGGATCGGAGGGCCCCGGGGAGCTGTTTTTT; cdr3_aa: CSGSEGPGELFF; cdr3_length: 12; j_call: TRBJ2-2; clone_size: many; d_call: NA; v_call: TRBV29-1
cdr3_nt: TGTGCCAGCAGTCCGGATGATCCAACAGGGTACGGCTACACCTTC; cdr3_aa: CASSPDDPTGYGYTF; cdr3_length: 15; j_call: TRBJ1-2; clone_size: few; d_call: NA; v_call: TRBV6-1